Each of the 32 T cell receptor beta chains below was sequenced from the same sample in a study of Graves' ophthalmopathy and Graves' hyperthyroidism. TCR beta CDR3 regions were amplified from RNA transcripts. The library came from an HTBI-primed first-round RT-PCR and a second-round multiplex PCR. TCRdb processed the multiplex PCR reads anew with MiXCR; each CDR3 protein has one entry. The sample includes about 380,000 distinct CDR3 sequences, approximately 15% seen only once; the top ten take about 7.3%. Sequencing was performed on peripheral blood. These receptors all stem from a woman between 18 and 30 years old with stable Graves' hyperthyroidism.

J is TRBJ2-7 and V is TRBV7-8, with unresolved D. CDR1 is SGHVS and CDR2 is FQNEAQ in the germline V gene. Trimming cost V 2 bases and J 3 bases, with 11 bases left between them. The CDR3 spans 14 residues. Here the CDR3 reads CASSLLVTSYEQYF. The CDR3 DNA reads TGTGCCAGCAGCTTATTGGTGACAAGCTACGAGCAGTACTTC.

The sample holds many counts of this clonotype. V usage is TRBV24-1 and J usage is TRBJ1-2; D may be TRBD1 (5 bases). Germline CDR1 reads KGHDR; CDR2 reads SFDVKD. The CDR3 runs to 11 residues. V lost 5 bases, J lost 8 bases, and 8 bases lay in between. The CDR3 is CATSVGQGYTF. CDR3 nucleotides: TGTGCCACCAGTGTGGGGCAAGGCTACACCTTC.

This clonotype was seen repeatedly, ten times or more. CDR3 region: CASSILRAPGNNQPQHF. The CDR3 nucleotides read TGTGCCAGTAGTATTTTACGCGCGCCAGGAAACAATCAGCCCCAGCATTTT. The chain couples TRBV19 to TRBJ1-5; D gene unclear. Trimming removed 3 bases from V and 3 bases from J, with 18 bases in between. CDR1 LNHDA and CDR2 SQIVND come from the germline V gene (reference sequence). The CDR3 loop spans 17 amino acids.

This clonotype was counted only a few times. The rearrangement uses TRBV13 and TRBJ2-5; no clear D. The CDR3 is made up of 13 amino acids. Germline CDR1 reads PRHDT; CDR2 reads FYEKMQ (reference sequence). V was trimmed by 5 bases and J by 5 bases, leaving 12 bases between them. CDR3 in DNA: TGTGCCAGCAGCCCCCCGCGTTCGGAGACCCAGTACTTC. This codes for CASSPPRSETQYF.

This clonotype occurred many times. The chain uses TRBV11-3 and TRBJ1-2; D call uncertain. Trimming pared 3 bases from V and 3 bases from J, leaving 11 bases between. The CDR3 runs 14 residues. Germline V lookup: CDR1 SGHNT, CDR2 YENEEA. The CDR3 reads CASSLGEGDYGYTF. CDR3 DNA sequence: TGTGCCAGCAGCTTGGGAGAGGGAGACTATGGCTACACCTTC.

Ten or more counts support this clonotype. V and J are TRBV7-3 and TRBJ2-7; a weak D match, TRBD1 (6 bases). The CDR3 spans 13 residues. Trimming shortened V by 5 bases and J by 6 bases, and 14 bases separated the two germline ends. Germline values: CDR1 SGHTA, CDR2 FQGTGA. The CDR3 protein is CASSPESTGEQYF. The CDR3 region has the DNA TGTGCCAGCAGCCCTGAATCGACAGGCGAGCAGTACTTC. The full variable domain, rest sourced from reference TRBV7-3 and TRBJ2-7, is GAGVSQTPSNKVTEKGKYVELRCDPISGHTALYWYRQSLGQGPEFLIYFQGTGAADDSGLPNDRFFAVRPEGSVSTLKIQRTERGDSAVYLCASSPESTGEQYFGPGTRLTVT.

This clonotype came up many times. This rearrangement joins TRBV14 to TRBJ1-2, with D unclear. Germline V CDR1 and CDR2: SGHDN, FVKESK. V dropped 3 bases and J dropped 1 base, with 6 bases sitting between them. The CDR3 totals 13 residues. For the CDR3, the DNA is TGTGCCAGCAGCCACACGGATAACTATGGCTACACCTTC. It is translated as CASSHTDNYGYTF.

This clonotype has at least ten counts. The chain couples TRBV11-2 to TRBJ2-7; D unresolved. The CDR3 consists of 11 residues. Trimming cost V 5 bases and J 5 bases, with 7 bases left between them. In germline, CDR1 is SGHAT, CDR2 FQNNGV. The CDR3 region is CASSHSNEQYF. The DNA of the CDR3 is TGTGCCAGCAGCCACTCAAACGAGCAGTACTTC. Based on the CDR3 plus reference TRBV11-2 and TRBJ2-7, the full variable domain is EAGVAQSPRYKIIEKRQSVAFWCNPISGHATLYWYQQILGQGPKLLIQFQNNGVVDDSQLPKDRFSAERLKGVDSTLKIQPAKLEDSAVYLCASSHSNEQYFGPGTRLTVT.

The CDR3 coding sequence is TGTGCCAGCAGCGCGAGGACAAGTGACATTCAGTACTTC. Residues: CASSARTSDIQYF. V gene TRBV7-8 combines with J gene TRBJ2-4; D is perhaps TRBD1 (5 bases). Looked up from germline, CDR1 is SGHVS and CDR2 is FQNEAQ. This CDR3 is built from 13 residues. Trimming took 5 bases from V and 8 from J, leaving 13 bases between them.

This clonotype was counted between two and nine times. V is TRBV3-1 and J is TRBJ2-5; D is undetermined. The CDR3 runs 13 residues. V was pared by 0 bases and J by 3 bases, with 5 bases between. Germline CDR1 LGHDT, CDR2 YNNKEL (reference sequence). CDR3 sequence reads: CASSQDFKETQYF. In DNA form, the CDR3 reads TGTGCCAGCAGCCAAGATTTCAAAGAGACCCAGTACTTC.

This clonotype was detected ten times or more. The J gene is TRBJ1-2, the V gene TRBV20-1; TRBD1 might be the D (6 bases). This CDR3 region has 10 residues. Germline V gives CDR1 DFQATT, CDR2 SNEGSKA (reference sequence). The germline V and J ends were trimmed by 5 bases and 10 bases, with 11 bases remaining between them. The chain's CDR3 is CSAGTQVYTF. CDR3 bases: TGCAGTGCTGGGACACAGGTCTACACCTTC.

This rearrangement joins TRBV5-1 to TRBJ2-1; the D gene is possibly TRBD1 (5 bases). Germline V lookup: CDR1 SGHRS, CDR2 YFSETQ. The V end lost 0 bases, the J end lost 10 bases, and 11 bases lay between the germline ends. This CDR3 has 13 residues. The CDR3 DNA follows: TGCGCCAGCAGCTTGGGTGGGGCTGGGGAGCAGTTCTTC. Its protein product is CASSLGGAGEQFF.

This clonotype has a handful of counts. This may come from a read error, since a much larger clone is one base off. The V call is TRBV20-1, the J call TRBJ2-7; D remains unclear. The CDR3 is 14 amino acids. The germline gives CDR1 DFQATT, CDR2 SNEGSKA (reference sequence). CDR3 sequence reads: CSARDQAGSYDQYF. The CDR3 nucleotides are TGCAGTGCTAGAGATCAGGCAGGCTCCTACGATCAGTACTTC.

In this sample, this clonotype turned up many times. The chain uses TRBV27 and TRBJ2-7, with TRBD2 matching 7 bases. The CDR3 has 15 amino acids. Trimming removed 0 bases from V and 3 bases from J; junction bases left unmatched: 5. Germline V gene data show CDR1 as MNHEY and CDR2 as SMNVEV (reference sequence). The CDR3 DNA follows: TGTGCCAGCAGTTTATCGGGAGGGGAAGGCTACGAGCAGTACTTC. Translated, it gives CASSLSGGEGYEQYF.

This clonotype was detected ten times or more. This chain joins TRBV6-5 and TRBJ2-5, with D tentatively TRBD2 (5 bases). CDR3 size: 15 residues. V lost 2 bases and J 2 bases, leaving 12 bases between the germline ends. Per germline, CDR1 MNHEY and CDR2 SVGAGI. In DNA, the CDR3 is TGTGCCAGCAGTTACGGGCTGGGAGTACAAGAGACCCAGTACTTC. It yields the protein CASSYGLGVQETQYF.

This clonotype was recorded many times. CDR3 coding DNA: TGTGCCAGCAGTTACTCGACAGGGGTAAGCAATCAGCCCCAGCATTTT. Amino acids: CASSYSTGVSNQPQHF. The chain links TRBV6-2 or TRBV6-3 to TRBJ1-5; 8 bases are shared with TRBD1. CDR3 length equals 16 residues. V lost 0 bases, J lost 1 base, and 2 bases stayed unmatched. The germline CDR1 and CDR2 sequences are MNHEY and SVGEGT.

The table lists this clonotype with many counts. The chain is built from TRBV24-1 and TRBJ1-5; D is unclear. The CDR3 runs to 12 residues. Germline assignment: CDR1 KGHDR and CDR2 SFDVKD. The V end was cut by 4 bases, the J end by 4 bases, with 4 bases between. The CDR3 DNA reads as TGTGCCACCAGTGAAGGGAATCAGCCCCAGCATTTT. It encodes CATSEGNQPQHF.

This clonotype was observed many times. The CDR3 DNA follows: TGTGCCAGTAGTGTGGACGGAGATAATTCACCCCTCCACTTT. Residues: CASSVDGDNSPLHF. The rearrangement links TRBV19 to TRBJ1-6; D ambiguous. V lost 5 bases to trimming and J lost 5 bases, with 10 bases between them. From germline, CDR1 is LNHDA and CDR2 SQIVND (reference sequence). This CDR3 is built from 14 residues.

This clonotype was observed many times. In DNA, the CDR3 is TGCAGCGTTGAAGATCCCACTAGCGGGCCCTCAGAGACCCAGTACTTC. Its protein is CSVEDPTSGPSETQYF. The rearrangement uses TRBV29-1 and TRBJ2-5; 9 bases are a match to TRBD2. Germline V gene sequence: CDR1 SQVTM, CDR2 ANQGSEA. The CDR3 contains 16 residues. Trimming removed 0 bases from V and 4 bases from J; junction bases left unmatched: 9.

This clonotype has a handful of counts. The chain employs TRBV7-9 and TRBJ2-7, with D maybe TRBD1 (5 bases). The germline CDR1 and CDR2 sequences are SEHNR and FQNEAQ (reference sequence). The CDR3 has 11 amino acids. V dropped 5 bases and J dropped 6 bases, with 8 bases sitting between them. CDR3 sequence (DNA): TGTGCCAGCAGCGAAGACAGCGAGCAGTACTTC. Translated: CASSEDSEQYF.

This clonotype was seen at least ten times. The chain uses TRBV7-2 and TRBJ2-5; 8 bases agree with TRBD2. The CDR3 extends over 13 amino acids. V shed 5 bases, J shed 7 bases, and the junction held 6 bases outside the gene matches. Germline V CDR1 and CDR2: SGHTA, FQGNSA. This chain's CDR3 is CASSQGLAGTQYF. The DNA of the CDR3 is TGTGCCAGCAGCCAGGGGCTAGCGGGGACCCAGTACTTC.

This clonotype was observed many times. The CDR3 spells CASSPQGATYEQYF. Here the CDR3 DNA reads TGTGCCAGCAGTCCTCAGGGGGCGACCTACGAGCAGTACTTC. J is TRBJ2-7 and V is TRBV6-5; TRBD1 matches at 8 bases. Germline CDR1 MNHEY, CDR2 SVGAGI. J gave up 2 bases and V 5 bases, and 5 bases lay outside the gene matches. The CDR3 runs to 14 residues.

There are many counts of this clonotype. CDR3 nucleotide sequence: TGTGCCAGTAGTATTTCGGGGGTGAGGACTGAAGCTTTCTTT. It yields the protein CASSISGVRTEAFF. V and J are TRBV19 and TRBJ1-1; a possible D gene is TRBD1 (5 bases). Germline-derived CDR1 and CDR2 are LNHDA and SQIVND (reference sequence). Trimming removed 3 bases from V and 5 bases from J, with 13 bases in between. CDR3 size: 14 residues.

In its sample, this clonotype was seen a few times. This rearrangement joins TRBV12-3 or TRBV12-4 to TRBJ2-1, with a weak D call TRBD2 (6 bases). Trimming removed 7 bases at V and 7 bases at J, with 14 bases between. The CDR3 is made up of 13 amino acids. For the CDR3, the DNA is TGTGCCAGCAAGGGGACTCTGATAAATGAGCAGTTCTTC. It is translated as CASKGTLINEQFF.

This clonotype was found many times. V usage is TRBV2 and J usage is TRBJ2-5; D unresolved. The germline gives CDR1 SNHLY, CDR2 FYNNEI. This CDR3 has 14 amino acids. With 3 bases removed from V and 4 bases from J, the gap between germline ends came to 12 bases. The DNA for the CDR3 is TGTGCCAGCAGTGACAACCAGGTGGGAGAGACCCAGTACTTC. Protein sequence: CASSDNQVGETQYF.

This clonotype was counted at least ten times. This chain connects TRBV12-3 or TRBV12-4 to TRBJ2-5; 8 bases map to TRBD1. The CDR3 spans 13 residues. The junction had 3 bases not matched to a gene; V was cut back by 5 bases and J by 4 bases. CDR3 nucleotides: TGTGCCAGCAGTCCTACAGGGGGAGAGACCCAGTACTTC. It encodes CASSPTGGETQYF.

This clonotype has a count of ten or more. CDR3 DNA: TGTGCCAGCAGCCGAGTAAACCAAGAGACCCAGTACTTC. Translating gives CASSRVNQETQYF. V usage is TRBV7-3 and J usage is TRBJ2-5, with D uncertain. CDR3 length: 13 amino acids. The germline gives CDR1 SGHTA, CDR2 FQGTGA. The V and J ends lost 5 bases and 0 bases respectively, with 7 bases between them.

V is TRBV24-1 and J is TRBJ2-5, with unresolved D. V was pared by 3 bases and J by 0 bases, with 19 bases between. Looked up from germline, CDR1 is KGHDR and CDR2 is SFDVKD. The CDR3 has 18 residues. CDR3 coding DNA: TGTGCCACCAGTGATCCCTCTCGCCCAGAAATGTACCAAGAGACCCAGTACTTC. Its protein product is CATSDPSRPEMYQETQYF.

This clonotype was observed many times. The V and J genes are TRBV20-1 and TRBJ2-7, with TRBD1 matching over 8 bases. CDR3 length equals 14 residues. Germline V gene lookup returns CDR1 DFQATT and CDR2 SNEGSKA (reference sequence). V lost 2 bases to trimming and J lost 7 bases; unmatched junction nucleotides: 10. CDR3 coding DNA: TGCAGTGCTAGATGGGAAGACAGGGGTTGGGAGCAGTACTTC. Translation: CSARWEDRGWEQYF.

Ten or more counts support this clonotype. J is TRBJ1-2 and V is TRBV11-2, with D uncertain. Trimming left V 4 bases short and J 2 bases short, with 14 bases between. Per germline, CDR1 SGHAT and CDR2 FQNNGV. The CDR3 spans 15 residues. The CDR3 is CASSSPRTANYGYTF. The CDR3 region has the DNA TGTGCCAGCAGCTCCCCCCGGACTGCCAACTATGGCTACACCTTC. The whole variable domain, filled in from reference TRBV11-2 and TRBJ1-2, reads EAGVAQSPRYKIIEKRQSVAFWCNPISGHATLYWYQQILGQGPKLLIQFQNNGVVDDSQLPKDRFSAERLKGVDSTLKIQPAKLEDSAVYLCASSSPRTANYGYTFGSGTRLTVV.

This clonotype was seen many times. This chain links TRBV6-2 or TRBV6-3 with TRBJ2-3, with unresolved D. V was shortened by 0 bases and J by 0 bases, with 10 bases between the two germline ends. Germline CDR1 MNHEY, CDR2 SVGEGT. CDR3 length equals 16 residues. The CDR3 region is CASSYSGYPSTDTQYF. CDR3 nucleotides: TGTGCCAGCAGTTACTCGGGCTACCCTAGCACAGATACGCAGTATTTT.

V usage is TRBV11-1 and J usage is TRBJ2-4; tentatively, D is TRBD1 or TRBD2 (6 bases each). Trimming pared 5 bases from V and 0 bases from J, leaving 23 bases between. The CDR3 totals 19 residues. Germline CDR1 reads SGHAT; CDR2 reads FQDESV (reference sequence). DNA for the CDR3: TGTGCCAGCAGCAAAAATGCTAGGTCCGGGGGCTTAGCCAAAAACATTCAGTACTTC. This translates into CASSKNARSGGLAKNIQYF.